Below, 19 T cell receptor beta chains from the same sample are listed, as sequenced in a study of blood T cell repertoires in COVID-19. Only in-frame clones appear in the TCRdb table, and some are missing; sequencing was by immunoSEQ multiplex PCR. The sample includes under 300,000 clones, approximately 84% of them seen just once. Sequencing was done on a sample of PBMCs or T cells enriched from blood (not recorded which). Every receptor here comes from a woman aged 45-60 years who had been exposed to COVID-19.

V gene TRBV11-2 combines with J gene TRBJ2-5; D may be TRBD1 (6 bases). The ends were cut back, 1 base at V and 1 base at J, with 13 bases in the middle. CDR3 size: 16 residues. The germline V gene encodes CDR1 SGHAT and CDR2 FQNNGV. CDR3 coding DNA: TGTGCCAGCAGCTTAGGCTTAAGGACAGCCCAAGAGACCCAGTACTTC. Translation: CASSLGLRTAQETQYF.

The rearrangement uses TRBV7-2 and TRBJ1-6; D unclear. V lost 2 bases and J 8 bases, leaving 10 bases between the germline ends. The CDR3 loop spans 14 amino acids. Germline V gene sequence: CDR1 SGHTA, CDR2 FQGNSA. CDR3 region: CASSLFFSDSPLHF. The CDR3 region has the DNA TGTGCCAGCAGCTTATTTTTTTCTGATTCACCCCTCCACTTT.

In its sample, this clone was seen once. The chain recombines TRBV19 with TRBJ1-5, with D tentatively TRBD1 (5 bases). The CDR3 spans 14 residues. Deletions cut 8 bases from V and 0 bases from J, with 11 bases between. The germline V gene has CDR1 LNHDA and CDR2 SQIVND (reference sequence). The CDR3 DNA reads TGTGCCAGTGCGACAGCTTATAGCAATCAGCCCCAGCATTTT. Amino acids: CASATAYSNQPQHF.

The CDR3 reads CASSLGQGRGGYTF. The CDR3 region has the DNA TGTGCCAGCAGCTTGGGGCAGGGAAGAGGTGGCTACACCTTC. V is TRBV5-6 and J is TRBJ1-2, with TRBD1 as a possible D gene (5 bases). The V end was cut by 0 bases, the J end by 7 bases, with 13 bases between. CDR1 is SGHDT and CDR2 is YYEEEE in the germline V gene. The CDR3 runs to 14 residues. The variable domain in full, with the rest retrieved from reference TRBV5-6 and TRBJ1-2, is DAGVTQSPTHLIKTRGQQVTLRCSPKSGHDTVSWYQQALGQGPQFIFQYYEEEERQRGNFPDRFSGHQFPNYSSELNVNALLLGDSALYLCASSLGQGRGGYTFGSGTRLTVV.

The V call is TRBV19, the J call TRBJ2-6, with D perhaps TRBD1 (5 bases). The length of the CDR3 is 19 residues. Deletions cut 2 bases from V and 0 bases from J, with 17 bases between. From germline, CDR1 is LNHDA and CDR2 SQIVND (reference sequence). Here the CDR3 DNA reads TGTGCCAGTAGTATAAGTGGGGCAGGTCCCTCCTCTGGGGCCAACGTCCTGACTTTC. Residues: CASSISGAGPSSGANVLTF.

The CDR3 protein is CASSFVWAPTGELFF. CDR3 nucleotides: TGTGCCAGCAGCTTTGTTTGGGCCCCAACCGGGGAGCTGTTTTTT. The rearrangement links TRBV5-8 to TRBJ2-2; D gene unclear. The CDR3 spans 15 residues. Deletions cut 2 bases from V and 5 bases from J, with 13 bases between. The germline gives CDR1 SGHTS, CDR2 YDEGEE.

This chain uses TRBV10-3 with TRBJ1-2; 9 nucleotides agree with TRBD1. V shed 9 bases, J shed 2 bases, and the junction held 7 bases outside the gene matches. CDR1 and CDR2 (germline): ENHRY, SYGVKD. The CDR3 has 14 amino acids. The CDR3 DNA is TGTGCCATTGGAGCCGGGACAGGGAACTATGGCTACACCTTC. It is translated as CAIGAGTGNYGYTF.

The CDR3 DNA reads as TGTGCCAGCAGTTACTCAGGGGACAGGGCAATTGGCTACACCTTC. The encoded protein is CASSYSGDRAIGYTF. The chain is built from TRBV6-5 and TRBJ1-2, with 9 bases identical to TRBD1. This CDR3 spans 15 amino acids. Germline CDR1 reads MNHEY; CDR2 reads SVGAGI. The trim removed 0 bases at V and 7 bases at J, leaving 6 bases unmatched.

This chain uses TRBV30 with TRBJ1-1; D perhaps matches TRBD1 (6 bases). V was pared by 1 base and J by 4 bases, with 16 bases between. CDR1 GTSNPN and CDR2 SVGIG come from the germline V gene (reference sequence). The CDR3 loop spans 15 amino acids. The CDR3 spells CAWSGGGHGGTEAFF. DNA of the CDR3: TGTGCCTGGAGTGGCGGGGGCCATGGGGGCACTGAAGCTTTCTTT. Supplemented by reference TRBV30 and TRBJ1-1, the full variable domain reads SQTIHQWPATLVQPVGSPLSLECTVEGTSNPNLYWYRQAAGRGLQLLFYSVGIGQISSEVPQNLSASRPQDRQFILSSKKLLLSDSGFYLCAWSGGGHGGTEAFFGQGTRLTVV.

The V call is TRBV11-2, the J call TRBJ1-2; no clear D gene. The germline V gene encodes CDR1 SGHAT and CDR2 FQNNGV. The CDR3 spans 15 residues. Trimming left V 2 bases short and J 8 bases short, with 18 bases between. The CDR3 is CASSLPPGPSRGYTF. The CDR3 DNA is TGTGCCAGCAGCTTACCCCCGGGTCCATCGCGGGGCTACACCTTC.

The chain joins TRBV9 to TRBJ1-4; 7 nucleotides agree with TRBD1. After removal of 4 bases from V and 8 bases from J, the junction contained 8 bases not matched to a gene. CDR3 length equals 14 residues. Germline lookup yields CDR1 SGDLS and CDR2 YYNGEE. The CDR3 DNA reads as TGTGCCAGCAGCTCCAGACAGGGTGGCGAAAAACTGTTTTTT. Its protein is CASSSRQGGEKLFF.

This chain uses TRBV21-1 with TRBJ1-1; the table's D call TRBD1 went unverified against the DNA. TRBV21-1 is tagged as a pseudogene. The length of the CDR3 is 18 residues. CDR3 region: CASSKERGLGVMNTEAFF. The CDR3 DNA follows: TGTGCCAGCAGCAAAGAAAGGGGGCTTGGGGTAATGAACACTGAAGCTTTCTTT.

A word on this clone: Other DNA sequences in this sample translate to the same CDR3. V usage is TRBV5-1 and J usage is TRBJ1-1; D not certain. CDR1 and CDR2 (germline): SGHRS, YFSETQ. This CDR3 has 13 residues. Trimming removed 0 bases at V and 1 base at J, with 4 bases between. CDR3 sequence reads: CASSLEQNTEAFF. CDR3 nucleotide sequence: TGCGCCAGCAGCTTGGAGCAGAACACTGAAGCTTTCTTT.

The genes are TRBV6-5 and TRBJ2-5; TRBD1 might be the D (6 bases). The ends were cut back, 8 bases at V and 1 base at J, with 11 bases in the middle. This CDR3 has 13 residues. Germline V gives CDR1 MNHEY, CDR2 SVGAGI. The CDR3 DNA reads TGTGCCAGCTGCCAGGGGACCCAAGAGACCCAGTACTTC. It yields the protein CASCQGTQETQYF.

The rearrangement joins TRBV11-2 to TRBJ1-6; D remains unclear. The V gene lost 1 base and the J gene lost 8 bases, with 6 bases spanning the gap. The CDR3 spans 13 residues. Germline V gene lookup returns CDR1 SGHAT and CDR2 FQNNGV. Here the CDR3 reads CASSLGGDSPLHF. CDR3 coding DNA: TGTGCCAGCAGCTTAGGCGGTGATTCACCCCTCCACTTT.

The rearrangement joins TRBV7-2 to TRBJ2-7, with D perhaps TRBD2 (6 bases). There are 15 residues in the CDR3. Between the trimmed V and J ends, which lost 6 bases and 3 bases, there was a span of 18 bases. The germline CDR1 and CDR2 sequences are SGHTA and FQGNSA. The CDR3 region has the DNA TGTGCCAGCAGACGAAATCAGGCGGGATACTACGAGCAGTACTTC. Residues: CASRRNQAGYYEQYF.

This clone appeared once. The rearrangement links TRBV7-2 to TRBJ1-2, with 9 bases that match TRBD1. The length of the CDR3 is 17 residues. Germline CDR1 SGHTA, CDR2 FQGNSA. After removal of 5 bases from V and 4 bases from J, the junction contained 14 bases not matched to a gene. The CDR3 is CASSLKSRTGDPYGYTF. In nucleotides, the CDR3 is TGTGCCAGCAGCCTCAAAAGCAGGACAGGGGATCCCTATGGCTACACCTTC.

The chain combines TRBV5-1 with TRBJ1-4, with D perhaps matching TRBD1 (6 bases). Looked up from germline, CDR1 is SGHRS and CDR2 is YFSETQ. V was cut by 4 bases and J by 4 bases, with 20 bases left in between. The CDR3 is 17 residues long. In DNA form, the CDR3 reads TGCGCCAGCAGCCAGGACAGCCTCCTTGCCTTTAATGAAAAACTGTTTTTT. Protein: CASSQDSLLAFNEKLFF.

The chain combines TRBV25-1 with TRBJ1-6; D gene uncertain. Trimming left V 2 bases short and J 0 bases short, with 5 bases between. The CDR3 has 15 amino acids. In germline, CDR1 is MGHDK, CDR2 SYGVNS. DNA of the CDR3: TGTGCCAGCAGTGAACGGAGCTCCTATAATTCACCCCTCCACTTT. Residues: CASSERSSYNSPLHF.